This TCR beta chain was sequenced in a study of control samples from healthy donors and cancer patients. TCRdb keeps only in-frame clones here, not all; method: immunoSEQ multiplex PCR. The sample includes 85,000 to 95,000 clones, 80% to 95% of them seen just once. Germline values: CDR1 LNHDA, CDR2 SQIVND (reference sequence). Trimming took off 9 bases at V and 2 bases at J, with 19 bases between the two ends. The CDR3 has 15 amino acids. This sequence joins TRBV19 and TRBJ1-1; no reliable D call. This receptor was obtained from a young woman in good health. Sequenced: blood. CDR3 coding DNA: TGTGCCAGCCTCCTTTCGAGCAGCGGAAACACTGAAGCTTTCTTT. Protein: CASLLSSSGNTEAFF.